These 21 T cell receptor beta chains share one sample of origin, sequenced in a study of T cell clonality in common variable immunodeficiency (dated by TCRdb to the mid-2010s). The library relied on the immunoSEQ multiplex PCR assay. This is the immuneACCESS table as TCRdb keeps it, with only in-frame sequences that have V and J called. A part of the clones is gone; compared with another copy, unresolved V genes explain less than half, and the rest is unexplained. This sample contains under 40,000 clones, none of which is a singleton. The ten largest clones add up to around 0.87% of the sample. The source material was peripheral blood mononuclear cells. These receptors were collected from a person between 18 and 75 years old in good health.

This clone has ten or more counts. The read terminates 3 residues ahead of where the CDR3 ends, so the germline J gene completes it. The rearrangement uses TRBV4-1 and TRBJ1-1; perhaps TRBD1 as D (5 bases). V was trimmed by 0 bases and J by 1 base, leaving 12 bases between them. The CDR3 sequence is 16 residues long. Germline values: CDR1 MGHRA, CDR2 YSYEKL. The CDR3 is CASSQDEGHTNTEAFF. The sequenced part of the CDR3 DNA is TGCGCCAGCAGCCAAGATGAAGGACATACGAACACTGAA.

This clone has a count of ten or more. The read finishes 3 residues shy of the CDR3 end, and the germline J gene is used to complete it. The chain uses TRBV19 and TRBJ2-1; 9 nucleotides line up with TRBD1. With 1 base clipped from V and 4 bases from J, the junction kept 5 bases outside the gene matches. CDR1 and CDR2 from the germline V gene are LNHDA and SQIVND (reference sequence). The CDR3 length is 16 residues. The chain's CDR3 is CASSIGATGGYNEQFF. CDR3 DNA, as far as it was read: TGTGCCAGTAGTATAGGGGCGACAGGGGGGTACAATGAG.

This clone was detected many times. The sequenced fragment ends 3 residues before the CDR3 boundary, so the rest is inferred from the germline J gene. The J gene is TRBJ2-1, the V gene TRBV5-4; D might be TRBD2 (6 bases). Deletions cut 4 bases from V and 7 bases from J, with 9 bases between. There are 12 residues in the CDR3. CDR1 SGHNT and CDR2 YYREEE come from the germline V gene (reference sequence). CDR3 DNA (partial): TGTGCCAGCAGCCCCGGAGGGAATGAG. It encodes CASSPGGNE. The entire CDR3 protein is CASSPGGNEQFF.

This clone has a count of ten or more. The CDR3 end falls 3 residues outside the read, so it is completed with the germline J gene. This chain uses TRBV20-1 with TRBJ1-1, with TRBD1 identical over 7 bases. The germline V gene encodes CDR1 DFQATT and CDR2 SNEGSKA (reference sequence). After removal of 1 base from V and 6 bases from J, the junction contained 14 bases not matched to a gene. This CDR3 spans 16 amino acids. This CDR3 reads CSARANAIGGSSEAFF. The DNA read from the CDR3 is TGCAGTGCTAGAGCTAATGCCATAGGGGGCTCCTCTGAA.

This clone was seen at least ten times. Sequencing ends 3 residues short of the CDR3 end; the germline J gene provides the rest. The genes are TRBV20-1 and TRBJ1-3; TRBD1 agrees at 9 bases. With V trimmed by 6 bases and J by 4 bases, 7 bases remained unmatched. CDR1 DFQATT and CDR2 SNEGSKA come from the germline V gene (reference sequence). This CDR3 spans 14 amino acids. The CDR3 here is CSASGTGRGNTIYF. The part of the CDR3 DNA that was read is TGCAGTGCAAGCGGGACAGGGCGCGGAAACACC.

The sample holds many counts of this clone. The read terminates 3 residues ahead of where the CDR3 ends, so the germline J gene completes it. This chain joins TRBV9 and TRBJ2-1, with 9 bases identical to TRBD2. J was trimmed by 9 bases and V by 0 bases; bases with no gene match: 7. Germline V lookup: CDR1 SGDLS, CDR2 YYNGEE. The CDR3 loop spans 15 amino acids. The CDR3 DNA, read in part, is TGTGCCAGCAGCGTAGGACTAGCGGCTGAGGGTGAG. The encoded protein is CASSVGLAAEGE. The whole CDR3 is CASSVGLAAEGEQFF. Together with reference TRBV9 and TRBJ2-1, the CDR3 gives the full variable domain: DSGVTQTPKHLITATGQRVTLRCSPRSGDLSVYWYQQSLDQGLQFLIQYYNGEERAKGNILERFSAQQFPDLHSELNLSSLELGDSALYFCASSVGLAAEGEQFFGPGTRLTVL.

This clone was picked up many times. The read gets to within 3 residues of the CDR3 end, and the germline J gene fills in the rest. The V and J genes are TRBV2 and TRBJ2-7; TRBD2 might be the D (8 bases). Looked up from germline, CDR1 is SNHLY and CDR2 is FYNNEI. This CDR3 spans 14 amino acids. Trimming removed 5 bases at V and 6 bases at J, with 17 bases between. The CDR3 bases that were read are TGTGCCAGCAGTTTCAGGGGGACTAGAGGCGAG. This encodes CASSFRGTRGE. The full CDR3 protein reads CASSFRGTRGEQYF.

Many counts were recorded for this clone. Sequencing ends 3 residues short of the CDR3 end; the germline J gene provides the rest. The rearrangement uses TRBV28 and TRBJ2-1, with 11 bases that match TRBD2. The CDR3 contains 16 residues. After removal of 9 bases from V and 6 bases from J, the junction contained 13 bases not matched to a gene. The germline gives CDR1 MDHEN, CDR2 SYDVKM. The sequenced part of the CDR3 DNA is TGTGCCAGTATCGGTCTAGCGGGAGGCCCTGGCAATGAG. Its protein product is CASIGLAGGPGNE. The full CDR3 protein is CASIGLAGGPGNEQFF.

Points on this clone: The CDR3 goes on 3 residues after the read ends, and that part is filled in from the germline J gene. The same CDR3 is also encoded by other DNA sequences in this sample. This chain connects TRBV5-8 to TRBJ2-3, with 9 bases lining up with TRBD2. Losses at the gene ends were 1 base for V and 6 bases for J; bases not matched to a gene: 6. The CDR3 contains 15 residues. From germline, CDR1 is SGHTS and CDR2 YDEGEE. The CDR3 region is CASSLYSGSVDTQYF. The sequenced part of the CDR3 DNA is TGTGCCAGCAGCTTGTATAGCGGGAGTGTGGATACG.

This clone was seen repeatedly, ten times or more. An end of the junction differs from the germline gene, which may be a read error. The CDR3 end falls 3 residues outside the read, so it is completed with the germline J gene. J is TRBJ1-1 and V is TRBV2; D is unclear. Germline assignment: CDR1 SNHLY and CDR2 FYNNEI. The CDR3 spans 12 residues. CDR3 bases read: TGTGCCAGCAGTGTGTTGAACACGGAA. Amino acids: CASSVLNTE. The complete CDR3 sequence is CASSVLNTEAFF.

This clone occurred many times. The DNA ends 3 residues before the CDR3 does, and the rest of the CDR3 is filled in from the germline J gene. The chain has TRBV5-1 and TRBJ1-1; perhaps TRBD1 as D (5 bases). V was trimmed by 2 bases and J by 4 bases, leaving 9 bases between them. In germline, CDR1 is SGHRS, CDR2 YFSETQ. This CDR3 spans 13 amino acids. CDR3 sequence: CASSLAGSTEAFF. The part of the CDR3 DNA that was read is TGCGCCAGCAGCTTAGCAGGGAGCACTGAA.

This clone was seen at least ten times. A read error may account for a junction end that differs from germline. The covered CDR3 bases are TGCGCCAGCAGCCAAGATACGGGGAACACTGAA. Encoded protein: CASSQDTGNTE. The CDR3 in full is CASSQDTGNTEAFF. The chain carries TRBV4-2 and TRBJ1-1; D not certain. Sequencing ends 3 residues short of the CDR3 end; the germline J gene provides the rest. This CDR3 is 14 amino acids long. Germline-derived CDR1 and CDR2 are LGHNA and YNFKEQ.

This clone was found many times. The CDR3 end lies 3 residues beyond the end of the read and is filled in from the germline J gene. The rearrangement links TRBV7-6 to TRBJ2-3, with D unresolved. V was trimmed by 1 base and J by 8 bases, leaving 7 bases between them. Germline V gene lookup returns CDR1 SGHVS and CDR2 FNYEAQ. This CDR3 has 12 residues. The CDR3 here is CASSLDVVTQYF. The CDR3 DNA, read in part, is TGTGCCAGCAGCTTAGATGTAGTTACG.

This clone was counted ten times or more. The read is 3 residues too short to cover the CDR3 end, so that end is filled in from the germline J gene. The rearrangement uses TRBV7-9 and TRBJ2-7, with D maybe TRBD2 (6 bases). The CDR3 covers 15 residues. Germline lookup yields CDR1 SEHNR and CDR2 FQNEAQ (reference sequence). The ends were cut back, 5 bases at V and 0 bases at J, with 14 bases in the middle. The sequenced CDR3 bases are TGTGCCAGCAGCCAACAAGACGGGGGCTCCTACGAG. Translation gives CASSQQDGGSYE. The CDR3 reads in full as CASSQQDGGSYEQYF. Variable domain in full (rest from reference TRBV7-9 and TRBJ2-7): DTGVSQNPRHKITKRGQNVTFRCDPISEHNRLYWYRQTLGQGPEFLTYFQNEAQLEKSRLLSDRFSAERPKGSFSTLEIQRTEQGDSAMYLCASSQQDGGSYEQYFGPGTRLTVT.

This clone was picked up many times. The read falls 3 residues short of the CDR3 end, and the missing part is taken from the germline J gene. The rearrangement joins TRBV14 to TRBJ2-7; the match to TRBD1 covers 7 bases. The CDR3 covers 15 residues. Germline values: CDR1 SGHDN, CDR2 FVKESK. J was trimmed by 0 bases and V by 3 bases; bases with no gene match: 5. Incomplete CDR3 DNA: TGTGCCAGCAGCCAGACCGGGACAGTCTCCTACGAG. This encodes CASSQTGTVSYE. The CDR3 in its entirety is CASSQTGTVSYEQYF.

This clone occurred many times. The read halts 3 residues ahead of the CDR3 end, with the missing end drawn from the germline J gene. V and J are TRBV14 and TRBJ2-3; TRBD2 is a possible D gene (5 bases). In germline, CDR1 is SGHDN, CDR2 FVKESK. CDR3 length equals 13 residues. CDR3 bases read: TGTGCCAGCAGAGAAGTGGGCAGGAGGACG. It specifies CASREVGRRT. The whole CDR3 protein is CASREVGRRTQYF.

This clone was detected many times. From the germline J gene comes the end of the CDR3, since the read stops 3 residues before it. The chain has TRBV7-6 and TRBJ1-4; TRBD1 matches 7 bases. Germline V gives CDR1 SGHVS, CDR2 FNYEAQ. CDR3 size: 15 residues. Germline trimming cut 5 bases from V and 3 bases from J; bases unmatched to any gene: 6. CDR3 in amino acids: CASSGYRGPNEKLFF. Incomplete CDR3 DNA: TGTGCCAGCAGCGGATACAGGGGACCTAATGAAAAA.

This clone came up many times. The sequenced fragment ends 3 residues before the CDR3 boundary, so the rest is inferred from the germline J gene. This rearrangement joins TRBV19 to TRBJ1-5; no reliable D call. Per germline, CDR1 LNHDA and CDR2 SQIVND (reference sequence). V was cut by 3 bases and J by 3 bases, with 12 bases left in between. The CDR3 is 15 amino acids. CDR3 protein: CASSIPTEYNQPQHF. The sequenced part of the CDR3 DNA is TGTGCCAGTAGTATCCCCACAGAGTACAATCAGCCC.

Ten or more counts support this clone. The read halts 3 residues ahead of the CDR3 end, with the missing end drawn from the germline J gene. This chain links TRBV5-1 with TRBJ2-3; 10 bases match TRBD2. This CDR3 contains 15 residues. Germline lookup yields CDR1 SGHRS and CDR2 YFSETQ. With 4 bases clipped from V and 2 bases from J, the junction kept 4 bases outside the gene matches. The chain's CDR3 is CASSLAGASTDTQYF. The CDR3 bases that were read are TGCGCCAGCAGCCTAGCGGGGGCCTCCACAGATACG.

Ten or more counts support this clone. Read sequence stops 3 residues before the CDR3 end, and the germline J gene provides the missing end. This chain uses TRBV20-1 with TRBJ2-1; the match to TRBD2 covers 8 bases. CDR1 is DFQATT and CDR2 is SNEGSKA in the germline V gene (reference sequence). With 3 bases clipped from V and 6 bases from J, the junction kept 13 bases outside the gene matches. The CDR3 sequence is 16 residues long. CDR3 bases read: TGCAGTGCTAGTGGCGGGAGGACTCTAATCTTCAATGAG. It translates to CSASGGRTLIFNE. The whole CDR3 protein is CSASGGRTLIFNEQFF.

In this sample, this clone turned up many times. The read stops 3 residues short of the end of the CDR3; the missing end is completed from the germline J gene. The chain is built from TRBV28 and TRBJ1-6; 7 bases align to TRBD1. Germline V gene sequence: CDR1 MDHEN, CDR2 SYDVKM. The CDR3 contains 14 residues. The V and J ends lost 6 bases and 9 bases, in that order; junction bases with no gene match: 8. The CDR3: CASSPPQGGSPLHF. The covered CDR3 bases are TGTGCCAGCAGCCCCCCCCAGGGGGGTTCACCC. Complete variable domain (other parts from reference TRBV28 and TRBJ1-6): DVKVTQSSRYLVKRTGEKVFLECVQDMDHENMFWYRQDPGLGLRLIYFSYDVKMKEKGDIPEGYSVSREKKERFSLILESASTNQTSMYLCASSPPQGGSPLHFGNGTRLTVT.